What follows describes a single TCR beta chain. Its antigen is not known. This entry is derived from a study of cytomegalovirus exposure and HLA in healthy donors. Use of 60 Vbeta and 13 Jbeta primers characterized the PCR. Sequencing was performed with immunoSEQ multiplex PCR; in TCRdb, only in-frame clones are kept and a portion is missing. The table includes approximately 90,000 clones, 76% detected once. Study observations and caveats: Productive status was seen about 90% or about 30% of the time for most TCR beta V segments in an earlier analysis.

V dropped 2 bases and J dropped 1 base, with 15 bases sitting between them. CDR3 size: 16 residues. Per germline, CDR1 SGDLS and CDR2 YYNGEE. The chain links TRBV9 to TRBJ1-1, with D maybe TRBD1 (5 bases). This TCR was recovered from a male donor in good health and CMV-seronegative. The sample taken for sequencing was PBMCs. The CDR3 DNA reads TGTGCCAGCAGCGTGGGGGGTGATATGAGGAACACTGAAGCTTTCTTT. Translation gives CASSVGGDMRNTEAFF.